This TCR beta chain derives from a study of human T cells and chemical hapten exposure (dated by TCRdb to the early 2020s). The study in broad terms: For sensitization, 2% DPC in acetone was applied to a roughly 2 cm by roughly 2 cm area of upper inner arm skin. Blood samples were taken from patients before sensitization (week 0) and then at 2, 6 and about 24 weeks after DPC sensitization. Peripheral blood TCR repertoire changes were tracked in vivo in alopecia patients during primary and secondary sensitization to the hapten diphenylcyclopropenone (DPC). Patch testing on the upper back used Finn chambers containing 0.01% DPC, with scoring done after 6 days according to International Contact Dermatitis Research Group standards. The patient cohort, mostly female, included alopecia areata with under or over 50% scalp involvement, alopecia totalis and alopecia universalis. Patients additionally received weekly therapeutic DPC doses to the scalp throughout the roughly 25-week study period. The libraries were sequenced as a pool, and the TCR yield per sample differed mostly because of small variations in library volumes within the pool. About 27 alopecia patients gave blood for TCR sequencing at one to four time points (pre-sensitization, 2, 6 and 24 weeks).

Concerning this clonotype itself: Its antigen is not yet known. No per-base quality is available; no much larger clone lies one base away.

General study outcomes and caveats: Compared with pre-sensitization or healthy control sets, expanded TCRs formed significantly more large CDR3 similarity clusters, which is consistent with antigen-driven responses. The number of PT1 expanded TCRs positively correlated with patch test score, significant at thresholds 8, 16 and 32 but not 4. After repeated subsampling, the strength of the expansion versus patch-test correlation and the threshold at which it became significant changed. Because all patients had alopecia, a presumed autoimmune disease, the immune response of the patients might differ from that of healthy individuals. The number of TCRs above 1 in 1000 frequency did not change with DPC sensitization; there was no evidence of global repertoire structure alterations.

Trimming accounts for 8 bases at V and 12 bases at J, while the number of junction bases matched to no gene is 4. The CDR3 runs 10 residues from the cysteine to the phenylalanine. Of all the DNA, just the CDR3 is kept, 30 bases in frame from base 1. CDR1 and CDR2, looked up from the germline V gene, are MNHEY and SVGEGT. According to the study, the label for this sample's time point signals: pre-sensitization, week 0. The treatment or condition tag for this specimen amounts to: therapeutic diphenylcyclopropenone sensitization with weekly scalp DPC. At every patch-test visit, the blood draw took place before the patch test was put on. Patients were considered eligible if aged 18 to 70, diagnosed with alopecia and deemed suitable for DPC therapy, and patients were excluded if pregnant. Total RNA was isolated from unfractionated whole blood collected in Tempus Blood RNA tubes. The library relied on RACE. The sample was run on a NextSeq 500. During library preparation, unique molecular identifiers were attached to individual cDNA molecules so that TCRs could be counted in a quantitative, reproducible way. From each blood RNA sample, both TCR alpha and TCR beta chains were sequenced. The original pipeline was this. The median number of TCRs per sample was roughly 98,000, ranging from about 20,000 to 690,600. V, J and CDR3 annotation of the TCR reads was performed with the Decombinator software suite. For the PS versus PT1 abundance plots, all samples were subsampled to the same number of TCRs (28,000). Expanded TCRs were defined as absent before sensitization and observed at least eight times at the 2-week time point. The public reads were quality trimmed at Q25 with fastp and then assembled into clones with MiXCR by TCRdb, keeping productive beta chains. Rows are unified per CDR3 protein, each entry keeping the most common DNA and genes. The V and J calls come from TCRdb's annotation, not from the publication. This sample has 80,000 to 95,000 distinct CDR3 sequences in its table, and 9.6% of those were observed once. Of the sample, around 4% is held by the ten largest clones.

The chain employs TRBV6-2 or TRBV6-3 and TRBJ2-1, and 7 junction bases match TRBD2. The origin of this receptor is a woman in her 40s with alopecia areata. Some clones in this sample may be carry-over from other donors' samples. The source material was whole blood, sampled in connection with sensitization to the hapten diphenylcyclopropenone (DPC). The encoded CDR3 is CASGTGGQFF. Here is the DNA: TGTGCCAGCGGGACGGGGGGGCAGTTCTTC.